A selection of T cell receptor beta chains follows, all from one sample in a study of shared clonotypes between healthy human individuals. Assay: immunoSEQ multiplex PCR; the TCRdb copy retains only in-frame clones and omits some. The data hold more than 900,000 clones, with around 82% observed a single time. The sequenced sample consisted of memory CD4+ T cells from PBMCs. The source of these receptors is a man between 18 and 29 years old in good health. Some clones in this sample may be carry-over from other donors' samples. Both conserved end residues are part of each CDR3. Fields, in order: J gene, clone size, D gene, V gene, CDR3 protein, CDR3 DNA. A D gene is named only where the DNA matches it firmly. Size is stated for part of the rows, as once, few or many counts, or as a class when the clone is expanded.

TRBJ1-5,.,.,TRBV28,CASSSAGPYQPQHF,TGTGCCAGCAGTTCCGCGGGTCCGTATCAGCCCCAGCATTTT
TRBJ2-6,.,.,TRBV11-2,CASSPLRGANVLTF,TGTGCCAGCAGCCCTCTCCGTGGGGCCAACGTCCTGACTTTC
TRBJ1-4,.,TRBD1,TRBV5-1,CASSLGIYSDRHEKLFF,TGCGCCAGCAGCCTGGGGATCTATTCGGACAGGCATGAAAAACTGTTTTTT
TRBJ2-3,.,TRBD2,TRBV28,CASSGTKGDTQYF,TGTGCCAGTAGCGGGACTAAGGGAGATACGCAGTATTTT
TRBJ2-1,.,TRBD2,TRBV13,CASRWLAGGGSYNEQFF,TGTGCCAGCAGATGGCTAGCGGGAGGGGGCTCCTACAATGAGCAGTTCTTC
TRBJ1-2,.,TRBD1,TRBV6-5,CASRPRQGINYGYTF,TGTGCCAGCAGGCCAAGACAGGGTATTAACTATGGCTACACCTTC
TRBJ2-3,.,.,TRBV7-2,CASSSRDSGDTQYF,TGTGCCAGCAGCTCCAGGGATTCGGGAGATACGCAGTATTTT
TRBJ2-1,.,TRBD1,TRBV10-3,CAINSQGPYNEQFF,TGTGCCATCAACTCACAGGGGCCCTACAATGAGCAGTTCTTC
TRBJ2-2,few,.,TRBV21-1,CASSKWGARGAGELFF,TGTGCCAGCAGCAAGTGGGGAGCCAGGGGGGCCGGGGAGCTGTTTTTT
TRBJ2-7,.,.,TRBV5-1,CASSAVQGHYEQYF,TGCGCCAGCAGCGCCGTACAGGGACACTACGAGCAGTACTTC
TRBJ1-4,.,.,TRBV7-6,CASSKGFRGSNEKLFF,TGTGCCAGCAGCAAGGGTTTCAGGGGATCGAATGAAAAACTGTTTTTT
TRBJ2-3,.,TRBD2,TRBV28,CASSSVAGSSTDTQYF,TGTGCCAGCAGTTCTGTAGCGGGATCTAGCACAGATACGCAGTATTTT
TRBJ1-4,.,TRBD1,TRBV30,CAWSGGTGKGEKLFF,TGTGCCTGGAGTGGAGGGACAGGGAAGGGTGAAAAACTGTTTTTT
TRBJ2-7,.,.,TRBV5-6,CASSSRYEQYF,TGTGCCAGCAGCTCACGGTACGAGCAGTACTTC
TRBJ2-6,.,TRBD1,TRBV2,CASSEPTGAANVLTF,TGTGCCAGCAGTGAACCGACAGGGGCGGCCAACGTCCTGACTTTC
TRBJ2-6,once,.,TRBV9,CASEIFKQSRANVLTF,TGTGCCAGCGAAATTTTCAAACAAAGTCGGGCCAACGTCCTGACTTTC
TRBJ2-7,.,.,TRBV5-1,CASSLNSGGNEQYF,TGCGCCAGCAGCTTGAATTCAGGGGGGAACGAGCAGTACTTC
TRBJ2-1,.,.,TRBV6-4,CASSERAGYNEQFF,TGTGCCAGCAGTGAGAGGGCCGGGTACAATGAGCAGTTCTTC
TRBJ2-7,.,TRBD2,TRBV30,CVWSLGLAGTYEQYF,TGTGTATGGAGCCTCGGACTAGCCGGGACCTACGAGCAGTACTTC
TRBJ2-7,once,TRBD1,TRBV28,CASTPGQGSEQYF,TGTGCCAGCACCCCCGGACAGGGCTCCGAGCAGTACTTC
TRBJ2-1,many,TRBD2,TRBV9,CASSPRLAFSDEQFF,TGTGCCAGCAGCCCGCGACTAGCGTTTTCCGATGAGCAGTTCTTC
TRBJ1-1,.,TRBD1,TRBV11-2,CASSLWTGETEAFF,TGTGCCAGCAGCTTATGGACAGGGGAAACTGAAGCTTTCTTT
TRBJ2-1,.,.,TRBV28,CASSLRNEQFF,TGTGCCAGCAGTTTACGGAATGAGCAGTTCTTC
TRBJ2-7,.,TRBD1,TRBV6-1,CAVVQGAHEQYF,TGTGCCGTCGTGCAGGGGGCCCACGAGCAGTACTTC
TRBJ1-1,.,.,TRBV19,CASSMREGFMNTEAFF,TGTGCCAGTAGTATGAGAGAGGGTTTTATGAACACTGAAGCTTTCTTT
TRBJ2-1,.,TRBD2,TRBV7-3,CASSLGLAVGNEQFF,TGTGCCAGCAGCTTAGGACTAGCGGTGGGGAATGAGCAGTTCTTC
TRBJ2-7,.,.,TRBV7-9,CASSPWTTYEQYF,TGTGCCAGCAGCCCCTGGACTACTTACGAGCAGTACTTC
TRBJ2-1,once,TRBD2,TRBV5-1,CASSLASSGIGNEQFF,TGCGCCAGCAGCTTGGCGTCTAGCGGGATAGGAAATGAGCAGTTCTTC
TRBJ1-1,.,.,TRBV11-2,CASSLGRVEAFF,TGTGCCAGCAGCTTAGGCAGGGTGGAAGCTTTCTTT
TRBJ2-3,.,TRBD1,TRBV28,CASSPTLFWDRVKDTQYF,TGTGCCAGCAGCCCCACTTTGTTCTGGGACAGGGTGAAAGATACGCAGTATTTT
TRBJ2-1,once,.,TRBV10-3,CAISESAPSYNEQFF,TGTGCCATCAGTGAGTCAGCTCCCTCCTACAATGAGCAGTTCTTC
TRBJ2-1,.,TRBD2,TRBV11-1,CASSFYSGYNEQFF,TGTGCCAGCAGCTTTTATAGCGGGTACAATGAGCAGTTCTTC
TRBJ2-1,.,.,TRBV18,CASSPSRAGNEQFF,TGTGCCAGCTCACCATCCCGGGCAGGCAATGAGCAGTTCTTC
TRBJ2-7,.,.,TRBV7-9,CASRSDGATYEQYF,TGTGCCAGCAGATCGGACGGGGCTACCTACGAGCAGTACTTC
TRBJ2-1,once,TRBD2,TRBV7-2,CASSTSGYYNEQFF,TGTGCCAGCAGCACTAGCGGGTACTACAATGAGCAGTTCTTC
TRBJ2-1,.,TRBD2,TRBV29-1,CSVTRLAGGYNEQFF,TGCAGCGTCACCAGACTAGCGGGAGGCTACAATGAGCAGTTCTTC
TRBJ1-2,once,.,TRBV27,CASSLLGLGGSPANYGYTF,TGTGCCAGCAGTTTATTGGGTTTGGGGGGGTCTCCTGCTAACTATGGCTACACCTTC
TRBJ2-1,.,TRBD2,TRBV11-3,CASSPGGARSNEQFF,TGTGCCAGCAGCCCCGGGGGGGCGAGGAGTAATGAGCAGTTCTTC
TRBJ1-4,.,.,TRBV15,CATSRGGGGEKLFF,TGTGCCACCAGCAGAGGTGGGGGCGGTGAAAAACTGTTTTTT
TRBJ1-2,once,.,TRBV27,CASSLMGRPLSNGYTF,TGTGCCAGCAGTTTAATGGGTCGCCCCCTCTCGAATGGCTACACCTTC
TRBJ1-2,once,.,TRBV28,CASSSGGFNYGYTF,TGTGCCAGCAGTTCGGGGGGGTTCAACTATGGCTACACCTTC
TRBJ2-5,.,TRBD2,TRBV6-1,CASSDEGRGVETQYF,TGTGCCAGCAGTGATGAGGGACGGGGGGTGGAGACCCAGTACTTC
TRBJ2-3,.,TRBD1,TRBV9,CASSVHRGLDSTDTQYF,TGTGCCAGCAGCGTCCACAGGGGGCTGGATAGCACAGATACGCAGTATTTT
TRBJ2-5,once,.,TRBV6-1,CASSERASLETQYF,TGTGCCAGCAGTGAAAGGGCTAGCTTGGAGACCCAGTACTTC
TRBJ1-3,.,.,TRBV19,CASNRGSGNTIYF,TGTGCCAGTAACCGGGGCTCTGGAAACACCATATATTTT
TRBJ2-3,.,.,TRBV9,CASTPISGTDTQYF,TGTGCCAGCACCCCCATTTCCGGCACAGATACGCAGTATTTT
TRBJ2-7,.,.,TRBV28,CASRDRGRAILLGQYF,TGTGCCAGCAGGGACCGCGGCCGGGCCATCCTCTTAGGGCAGTACTTC
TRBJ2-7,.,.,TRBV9,CASSPGQLHSYEQYF,TGTGCCAGCAGCCCCGGCCAGTTGCATTCCTACGAGCAGTACTTC
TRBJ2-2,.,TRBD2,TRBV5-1,CASSPSPGGSNTGELFF,TGCGCCAGCAGCCCATCGCCGGGAGGGTCGAACACCGGGGAGCTGTTTTTT